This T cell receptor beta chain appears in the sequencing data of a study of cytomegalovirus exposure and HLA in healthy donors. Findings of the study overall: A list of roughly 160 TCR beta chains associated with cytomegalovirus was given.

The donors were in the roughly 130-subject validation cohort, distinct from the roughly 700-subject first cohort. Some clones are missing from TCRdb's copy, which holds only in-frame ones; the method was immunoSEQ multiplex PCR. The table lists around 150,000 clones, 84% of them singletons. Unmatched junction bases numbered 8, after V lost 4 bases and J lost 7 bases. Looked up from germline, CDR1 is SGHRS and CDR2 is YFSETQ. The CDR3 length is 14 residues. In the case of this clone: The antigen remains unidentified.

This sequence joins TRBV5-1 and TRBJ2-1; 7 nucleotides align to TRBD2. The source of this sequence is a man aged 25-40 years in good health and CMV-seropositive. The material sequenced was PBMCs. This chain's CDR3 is CASSLKRDGNEQFF. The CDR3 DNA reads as TGCGCCAGCAGCCTTAAGCGGGACGGAAATGAGCAGTTCTTC.